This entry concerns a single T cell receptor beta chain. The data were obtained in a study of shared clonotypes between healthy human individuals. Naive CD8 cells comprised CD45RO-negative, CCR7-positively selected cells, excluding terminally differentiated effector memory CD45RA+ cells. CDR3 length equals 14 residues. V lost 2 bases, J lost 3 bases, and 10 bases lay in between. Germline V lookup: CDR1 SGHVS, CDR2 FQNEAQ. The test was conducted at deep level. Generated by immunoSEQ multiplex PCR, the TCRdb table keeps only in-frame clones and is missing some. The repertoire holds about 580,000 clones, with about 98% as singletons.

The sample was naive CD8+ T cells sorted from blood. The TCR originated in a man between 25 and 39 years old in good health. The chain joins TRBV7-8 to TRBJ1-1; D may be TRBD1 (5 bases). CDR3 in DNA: TGTGCCAGCAGCTTACAGGGTTGGGACACTGAAGCTTTCTTT. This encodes CASSLQGWDTEAFF.